The 15 T cell receptor beta chains given below trace back to one sample, sequenced in a study of regulatory T cells in long-lasting Graves disease. Researchers made TCR beta libraries by using iRepertoire HTBI primers and running Arm-PCR on CDR3 regions. TCRdb used MiXCR to reprocess the multiplex PCR reads, holding one entry per CDR3 protein. This sample has 440,000 or so distinct CDR3 sequences, with 16% found just once. Time point here: newly diagnosed GD, antithyroid drugs for less than 3 months. Scientists built the TCR library using RNA that was extracted from PBMCs. The same specimen was also included in a second study, on T cells in Graves' hyperthyroidism and ophthalmopathy.

The material was peripheral blood mononuclear cells (PBMCs), obtained at new diagnosis, from a patient treated with antithyroid drugs. These receptors were obtained from a woman aged 25 to 39 with Graves disease.

Comments on this clonotype: This may arise from a read error, as a much more abundant clone is one base away. The chain joins TRBV18 to TRBJ2-7; D might be TRBD1 or TRBD2, each matching 5 bases. The CDR3 sequence is 18 residues long. CDR1 and CDR2 (germline): KGHSH, LQKENI. V shed 3 bases and J shed 0 bases, with 21 bases lying between them. CDR3 bases: TGTGCCAGCTCACCCCCCGGGGCAGGGCAAAGGAGCTCCTACGAGCAGTACTTC. Amino acids: CASSPPGAGQRSSYEQYF.

On this clonotype itself: The junction departs from germline at one end; a sequencing error may be responsible. The chain has TRBV18 and TRBJ1-3; unclear D gene. From germline, CDR1 is KGHSH and CDR2 LQKENI. This CDR3 is built from 13 residues. DNA of the CDR3: TGTGCCAGCTCACGGAGCTCTGGAAACGCCATATATTTT. Translation: CASSRSSGNAIYF.

A word on this clonotype: A junction end diverges from the germline sequence, so it may reflect a read error. The rearrangement links TRBV2 to TRBJ1-6; 9 bases are shared with TRBD1. The germline gives CDR1 SNHLY, CDR2 FYNNEI. The CDR3 is 14 amino acids. The CDR3 protein is CASSGTGVNSPHHF. In DNA, the CDR3 is TGTGCCAGCAGTGGGACAGGGGTTAATTCACCCCACCACTTT.

This clonotype was recorded once. The V and J genes are TRBV19 and TRBJ2-2; possible D gene TRBD2, 6 bases. CDR1 and CDR2 (germline): LNHDA, SQIVND (reference sequence). This CDR3 spans 15 amino acids. The germline V and J ends were trimmed by 7 bases and 7 bases, with 19 bases remaining between them. DNA for the CDR3: TGTGCCAGTACCCTGAGCGCGGGGCTGGGCGGGGAGCTGTTTTTT. Translated: CASTLSAGLGGELFF.

Note on this clonotype: A far more abundant clone sits one base away, making this likely a read error. CDR3 bases: TGTGCCAGTAAAAGTAGGACTAGCGGCAATGAGCAGTACTTC. Its translation is CASKSRTSGNEQYF. The chain combines TRBV2 with TRBJ2-7; 10 nucleotides agree with TRBD2. V trimming: 9 bases; J trimming: 7 bases; junction bases outside the gene matches: 12. Germline-derived CDR1 and CDR2 are SNHLY and FYNNEI. This CDR3 region has 14 residues.

In its sample, this clonotype was seen many times. This chain links TRBV20-1 with TRBJ1-5, with a weak D call TRBD1 (5 bases). Trimming took 2 bases from V and 4 from J, leaving 12 bases between them. The CDR3 sequence is 14 residues long. Germline V gene data show CDR1 as DFQATT and CDR2 as SNEGSKA (reference sequence). The CDR3 sequence is CSARPSDRNQPQHF. The CDR3 DNA reads TGCAGTGCTAGACCGAGCGACAGAAATCAGCCCCAGCATTTT.

This clonotype was seen repeatedly, ten times or more. V usage is TRBV29-1 and J usage is TRBJ2-5; 7 positions match TRBD2. Trimming cost V 7 bases and J 5 bases; bases outside gene matches: 16. The CDR3 spans 15 residues. The germline V gene has CDR1 SQVTM and CDR2 ANQGSEA. The CDR3 DNA sequence: TGCAGCGCTAGGGCGGGAGCGGGGAGGGCGGAGACCCAGTACTTC. This translates into CSARAGAGRAETQYF.

This clonotype came up many times. This CDR3 is CASSYGGSGKNIQYF. CDR3 DNA sequence: TGTGCCAGCAGTTACGGCGGGAGTGGGAAAAACATTCAGTACTTC. This chain links TRBV6-5 with TRBJ2-4, with TRBD2 matching 7 bases. J was trimmed by 4 bases and V by 2 bases; bases with no gene match: 5. Germline V lookup: CDR1 MNHEY, CDR2 SVGAGI. The CDR3 loop spans 15 amino acids.

In the case of this clonotype: A far larger clone is a single base away, which makes a read error likely. The chain employs TRBV27 and TRBJ2-7; 9 bases align to TRBD2. Trimming took 2 bases from V and 7 from J; bases not matched to a gene: 12. The germline V gene encodes CDR1 MNHEY and CDR2 SMNVEV (reference sequence). The CDR3 has 16 residues. The CDR3 nucleotides are TGTGCCAGCAGTTTACCTTCGCGGGAGGGCTACAATGAGCAGTACTTC. It yields the protein CASSLPSREGYNEQYF.

There are a few counts of this clonotype. The chain couples TRBV6-1 to TRBJ1-1; D call uncertain. Trimming took off 7 bases at V and 6 bases at J, with 24 bases between the two ends. There are 16 residues in the CDR3. CDR1 is MNHNS and CDR2 is SASEGT in the germline V gene. CDR3 coding DNA: TGTGCCAGCACCCTCCGGGCGCCTGTACGTTTATCTGAAGCTTTCTTT. Translation gives CASTLRAPVRLSEAFF.

This clonotype was found many times. The chain has TRBV27 and TRBJ1-2; TRBD1 aligns across 7 bases. This CDR3 contains 12 residues. V was pared by 6 bases and J by 8 bases, with 6 bases of the junction left unmatched. Germline V lookup: CDR1 MNHEY, CDR2 SMNVEV (reference sequence). Here the CDR3 DNA reads TGTGCCAGCAGGGAGGGGGCCATGGGCTACACCTTC. This translates into CASREGAMGYTF.

Comments on this clonotype: This probably arose from a read error, given a far larger clone one base away. This rearrangement joins TRBV20-1 to TRBJ2-1; D possibly corresponds to TRBD1 (6 bases). V was clipped by 5 bases and J by 10 bases, with 18 bases between them. Germline loops: CDR1 DFQATT, CDR2 SNEGSKA (reference sequence). The CDR3 totals 13 residues. The CDR3 DNA reads TGCAGTGCTTTTCAGGGGAGCTCCTACGAGCAGTTCTTC. Translating gives CSAFQGSSYEQFF.

This clonotype was observed many times. This chain uses TRBV6-1 with TRBJ1-2, with 8 bases identical to TRBD1. The J segment lost 3 bases and the V segment lost 6 bases, leaving 6 bases of the junction unmatched. CDR1 is MNHNS and CDR2 is SASEGT in the germline V gene. The CDR3 runs to 14 residues. The CDR3 reads CASSPGQGDYGYTF. In nucleotides, the CDR3 is TGTGCCAGCAGCCCCGGACAGGGAGACTATGGCTACACCTTC.

The V call is TRBV7-2, the J call TRBJ2-5; TRBD2 agrees at 9 bases. J lost 5 bases, V lost 5 bases, and 12 bases had no gene match. Germline loops: CDR1 SGHTA, CDR2 FQGNSA. The CDR3 consists of 16 residues. CDR3 loop: CASSQERAGGFETQYF. In DNA, the CDR3 is TGTGCCAGCAGCCAAGAGAGAGCGGGAGGTTTCGAGACCCAGTACTTC.

This clonotype was seen repeatedly, ten times or more. The chain uses TRBV11-2 and TRBJ2-3; 7 positions match TRBD2. The CDR3 has 12 amino acids. After removal of 4 bases from V and 6 bases from J, the junction contained 1 base not matched to a gene. The germline gives CDR1 SGHAT, CDR2 FQNNGV. This CDR3 is CASSYGGDTQYF. The CDR3 bases are TGTGCCAGCAGCTACGGGGGGGATACGCAGTATTTT.